These T cell receptor beta chains were read from a single sample in a study of control samples from healthy donors and cancer patients. Sequenced by immunoSEQ multiplex PCR; TCRdb stores in-frame clones only, minus some. The table lists about 170,000 clones, 94% of them singletons. Sequencing input: blood. These receptors were obtained from a young woman in good health. CDR3s include the opening cysteine and the closing phenylalanine or tryptophan. Each record gives: CDR3 DNA, CDR3 protein, V gene, D gene, clone size, CDR3 length, J gene. A D gene is named only where the DNA matches it firmly. Clone size is not always given. Where it is, it says once, few, many or a class for expanded clones.

DNA: TGTGCCAGCAGCCTGATCGGATATACTGAAGCTTTCTTT
CDR3: CASSLIGYTEAFF
V: TRBV5-6
D: NA
size: NA
length: 13
J: TRBJ1-1

DNA: TGTGCCAGCAGTCCCCGACAGTTCGCGAGATACGAGCAGTACTTC
CDR3: CASSPRQFARYEQYF
V: TRBV28
D: NA
size: NA
length: 15
J: TRBJ2-7

DNA: TGCGCCAGCAGCTTAGGATCGGGGGACTCTGGAAACACCATATATTTT
CDR3: CASSLGSGDSGNTIYF
V: TRBV5-1
D: NA
size: NA
length: 16
J: TRBJ1-3

DNA: TGTGCCAGCAGCCCGGACAGGCTCAATTCACCCCTCCACTTT
CDR3: CASSPDRLNSPLHF
V: TRBV28
D: TRBD1
size: NA
length: 14
J: TRBJ1-6

DNA: TGTGCCAGCACCCCTGCCCCGGGACAGGTTACGGTACACGAGCAGTACTTC
CDR3: CASTPAPGQVTVHEQYF
V: TRBV18
D: TRBD1
size: NA
length: 17
J: TRBJ2-7

DNA: TGTGCCAGCAGCATCACCCAGGCCTCCGGGGAGCAGTTCTTC
CDR3: CASSITQASGEQFF
V: TRBV7-9
D: NA
size: NA
length: 14
J: TRBJ2-1

DNA: TGTGCCAGCAGCCCCCCAGGGTACTCTGGAAACACCATATATTTT
CDR3: CASSPPGYSGNTIYF
V: TRBV11-2
D: NA
size: NA
length: 15
J: TRBJ1-3

DNA: TGTGCCAGCAGCCAGGGATGGGGGCGGACAGGAACCTACAATGAGCAGTTCTTC
CDR3: CASSQGWGRTGTYNEQFF
V: TRBV3-1/TRBV3-2
D: TRBD1
size: NA
length: 18
J: TRBJ2-1

DNA: TGCGCCAGCAGCTCGACACTCGGACAGCCCCGGGAGCAGTACTTC
CDR3: CASSSTLGQPREQYF
V: TRBV5-1
D: NA
size: NA
length: 15
J: TRBJ2-7

DNA: TGTGCCAGCAGCTTAGAAACGGGGGCCAGCTCCTACGAGCAGTACTTC
CDR3: CASSLETGASSYEQYF
V: TRBV11-1
D: NA
size: NA
length: 16
J: TRBJ2-7

DNA: TGTGCCAGCAGAAAACGTAGGGGTAGGGGGACTAGCACAGATACGCAGTATTTT
CDR3: CASRKRRGRGTSTDTQYF
V: TRBV28
D: NA
size: NA
length: 18
J: TRBJ2-3

DNA: TGTGCCAGCAGAGCTAACTATGGCTACACCTTC
CDR3: CASRANYGYTF
V: TRBV5-6
D: NA
size: NA
length: 11
J: TRBJ1-2

DNA: TGTGCCAGCAAGGGCGACAATGAGCAGTTCTTC
CDR3: CASKGDNEQFF
V: TRBV28
D: NA
size: NA
length: 11
J: TRBJ2-1

DNA: TGTGCCAGCAGCACCATCCCAGGGCAGGCCTATAATTCACCCCTCCACTTT
CDR3: CASSTIPGQAYNSPLHF
V: TRBV21-1
D: NA
size: NA
length: 17
J: TRBJ1-6

DNA: TGTGCCAGCAGTTTATATGGGACAGGGTCTGAAGCTTTCTTT
CDR3: CASSLYGTGSEAFF
V: TRBV27
D: TRBD1
size: NA
length: 14
J: TRBJ1-1

DNA: TGTGCCAGCAGCCCAAGCACAGATACGCAGTATTTT
CDR3: CASSPSTDTQYF
V: TRBV7-9
D: NA
size: NA
length: 12
J: TRBJ2-3

DNA: TGTGCCAGCTCACCACTTGCTTTAGGTCCCCAAGAGACCCAGTACTTC
CDR3: CASSPLALGPQETQYF
V: TRBV18
D: NA
size: NA
length: 16
J: TRBJ2-5

DNA: TGTGCCAGTAGTATACCAGGGAGGAACAAGGGCTACACCTTC
CDR3: CASSIPGRNKGYTF
V: TRBV19
D: NA
size: NA
length: 14
J: TRBJ1-2

DNA: TGTGCCAGCAGGGGAGCAGGGGGTGAAAAACTGTTTTTT
CDR3: CASRGAGGEKLFF
V: TRBV25-1
D: TRBD1
size: once
length: 13
J: TRBJ1-4

DNA: TGCGCCAGCAGCTTGGCTGGCAGGGTCGGCGGAAACACCATATATTTT
CDR3: CASSLAGRVGGNTIYF
V: TRBV5-1
D: NA
size: NA
length: 16
J: TRBJ1-3

DNA: TGTGCCAGCATCCCGGAGGGGGATAGCGCGAACACCTTC
CDR3: CASIPEGDSANTF
V: TRBV2
D: NA
size: NA
length: 13
J: TRBJ1-2

DNA: TGTGCCAGCTCACCAAGTTCAGGGTCTAACTATGGCTACACCTTC
CDR3: CASSPSSGSNYGYTF
V: TRBV18
D: NA
size: NA
length: 15
J: TRBJ1-2

DNA: TGTGCCAGCAGCGTAGAGGGGACAGCCTCCGGTGAGCAGTTCTTC
CDR3: CASSVEGTASGEQFF
V: TRBV9
D: TRBD1
size: NA
length: 15
J: TRBJ2-1

DNA: TGTGCCAGCAGCTCCGCTATGACAGGGGCGGGAAGGGGCACTGAAGCTTTCTTT
CDR3: CASSSAMTGAGRGTEAFF
V: TRBV7-2
D: TRBD1
size: NA
length: 18
J: TRBJ1-1

DNA: TGTGCCAGCAGTTGGGGACAGGGGAACACTGAAGCTTTCTTT
CDR3: CASSWGQGNTEAFF
V: TRBV5-4
D: TRBD1
size: NA
length: 14
J: TRBJ1-1

DNA: TGTGCCAGCAGTTCCAGGGGCCCGGGACTCGGGCGAGAGACCCAGTACTTC
CDR3: CASSSRGPGLGRETQYF
V: TRBV28
D: NA
size: NA
length: 17
J: TRBJ2-5

DNA: TGTGCCACCAGTGATTTACGGACAAACACCGGGGAGCTGTTTTTT
CDR3: CATSDLRTNTGELFF
V: TRBV24-1
D: NA
size: NA
length: 15
J: TRBJ2-2

DNA: TGTGCCAGCAGCTTTAGAGCGGGAGCATGGGATACGCAGTATTTT
CDR3: CASSFRAGAWDTQYF
V: TRBV7-8
D: TRBD2
size: NA
length: 15
J: TRBJ2-3

DNA: TGTGCCAGCAGTTCTCCGGGACAGGGGAGCTTAGGTGGCTACACCTTC
CDR3: CASSSPGQGSLGGYTF
V: TRBV6-2/TRBV6-3
D: TRBD1
size: NA
length: 16
J: TRBJ1-2

DNA: TGTGCCAGCAGGCTTGGATCAGTGTCACCCCTCCACTTT
CDR3: CASRLGSVSPLHF
V: TRBV11-3
D: NA
size: NA
length: 13
J: TRBJ1-6

DNA: TGTGCCAGCCGACGGGGCTCTAACACTGAAGCTTTCTTT
CDR3: CASRRGSNTEAFF
V: TRBV19
D: NA
size: NA
length: 13
J: TRBJ1-1

DNA: TGTGCCAGCAGTTCCTTCTACGAGCAGTACTTC
CDR3: CASSSFYEQYF
V: TRBV6-2/TRBV6-3
D: NA
size: NA
length: 11
J: TRBJ2-7

DNA: TGCGCCAGCAGAATGAGGGACGGACCTCTCTACGAGCAGTACTTC
CDR3: CASRMRDGPLYEQYF
V: TRBV10-1
D: NA
size: NA
length: 15
J: TRBJ2-7

DNA: TGTGCCAGCAGCGTAGGTGGGGATTTAGCTAACTATGGCTACACCTTC
CDR3: CASSVGGDLANYGYTF
V: TRBV9
D: NA
size: once
length: 16
J: TRBJ1-2

DNA: TGTGCCAGCAGCCTCGAACAGCAAGAGACCCAGTACTTC
CDR3: CASSLEQQETQYF
V: TRBV11-3
D: NA
size: once
length: 13
J: TRBJ2-5

DNA: TGTGCCAGCAGTTTCCATATACCGGGACCCTGGGGCACAGATACGCAGTATTTT
CDR3: CASSFHIPGPWGTDTQYF
V: TRBV6-2/TRBV6-3
D: NA
size: NA
length: 18
J: TRBJ2-3

DNA: TGTGCCAGCAGCTCCACCCGGGGGAATGAGCAGTTCTTC
CDR3: CASSSTRGNEQFF
V: TRBV12-3/TRBV12-4
D: NA
size: NA
length: 13
J: TRBJ2-1

DNA: TGCGCCAGCAGCCAAGAGCCTAGCGGGACAGCCTACAATGAGCAGTTCTTC
CDR3: CASSQEPSGTAYNEQFF
V: TRBV4-3
D: TRBD2
size: NA
length: 17
J: TRBJ2-1

DNA: TGTGCCAGCAGTTACTCGACAGGCCGTGGAAACACCATATATTTT
CDR3: CASSYSTGRGNTIYF
V: TRBV6-6
D: NA
size: NA
length: 15
J: TRBJ1-3

DNA: TGTGCCAGCACCTCCAGTTCTGAGCAGTTCTTC
CDR3: CASTSSSEQFF
V: TRBV9
D: NA
size: NA
length: 11
J: TRBJ2-1

DNA: TGTGCCAGCAGCTTAGTGGATTTTCGGGAGACCCAGTACTTC
CDR3: CASSLVDFRETQYF
V: TRBV7-9
D: NA
size: NA
length: 14
J: TRBJ2-5

DNA: TGTGCCAGCAGCTTATCGGACAGGGTCCTTTCTGGAAACACCATATATTTT
CDR3: CASSLSDRVLSGNTIYF
V: TRBV7-6
D: TRBD1
size: NA
length: 17
J: TRBJ1-3

DNA: TGTGCCAGCAGCTTAGCGCCTAGCGGGGCCCCCAATGAGCAGTTCTTC
CDR3: CASSLAPSGAPNEQFF
V: TRBV7-9
D: TRBD2
size: few
length: 16
J: TRBJ2-1

DNA: TGCGCCAGCAGTTGGAGTGGGGAGACCCAGTACTTC
CDR3: CASSWSGETQYF
V: TRBV5-1
D: NA
size: NA
length: 12
J: TRBJ2-5

DNA: TGCAGTGCTAGTACTAGCGGAGCGAGCTCCTACAATGAGCAGTTCTTC
CDR3: CSASTSGASSYNEQFF
V: TRBV20-1
D: TRBD2
size: once
length: 16
J: TRBJ2-1

DNA: TGTGCCAGCAGCACGGGGGGGGCCCCGGATACGCAGTATTTT
CDR3: CASSTGGAPDTQYF
V: TRBV6-5
D: TRBD2
size: NA
length: 14
J: TRBJ2-3

DNA: TGTGCCAGCAGCCAAGAGGGTCTGAACACCGGGGAGCTGTTTTTT
CDR3: CASSQEGLNTGELFF
V: TRBV3-1/TRBV3-2
D: NA
size: NA
length: 15
J: TRBJ2-2

DNA: TGTGCCACCAGTGATGGTCAGAGCTATGGCTACACCTTC
CDR3: CATSDGQSYGYTF
V: TRBV24-1
D: NA
size: NA
length: 13
J: TRBJ1-2

DNA: TGTGCCTCACGTGGGAGCCTCACAGATACGCAGTATTTT
CDR3: CASRGSLTDTQYF
V: TRBV7-2
D: NA
size: NA
length: 13
J: TRBJ2-3